The T cell receptor (beta chain) under discussion was sequenced for a study of T cell responses to AZD1222 COVID-19 vaccine. Overall study: Both about-4-week and about-12-week second-dose recipients were combined.

On this clone: The antigen is not known.

This table comes from immunoSEQ multiplex PCR, and its TCRdb copy is limited to in-frame clones, with some not included. The table includes around 79,000 clones, roughly 87% detected once. The study, taken as a whole, reports: Spike-specific TCR breadth rose after two AZD1222 doses, and depth rose as well. Dominant at 160-218 and 743-854, vaccine-associated CD4 TCRs also spanned spike.

The specimen was peripheral blood, collected on day 0 of AZD1222 vaccination. The sequence came from an adult in good health.

CDR3 sequence reads: CASSLSRQGFGYTF. CDR3 coding DNA: TGTGCCAGCAGTTTATCGCGACAGGGTTTTGGCTACACCTTC. The chain couples TRBV27 to TRBJ1-2, with 7 bases fitting TRBD1. CDR1 MNHEY and CDR2 SMNVEV come from the germline V gene (reference sequence). The CDR3 has 14 residues. J was trimmed by 7 bases and V by 0 bases; bases with no gene match: 5.